The 31 T cell receptor beta chains below come from one sample, sequenced in a study of blood T cell repertoires in COVID-19. Clones were sequenced by immunoSEQ multiplex PCR, and TCRdb holds only the in-frame ones, with some missing. The table shows 210,000 or so clones, with 70% to 80% occurring only once. Sequenced sample: peripheral blood. The receptors stem from a man aged 45-65 years who had recovered from COVID-19.

This chain connects TRBV7-2 to TRBJ2-7, with 12 bases matching TRBD2. Unmatched junction bases numbered 5, after V lost 1 base and J lost 4 bases. This CDR3 is built from 16 residues. Looked up from germline, CDR1 is SGHTA and CDR2 is FQGNSA. CDR3 sequence: CASSLVVLAGGYEQYF. CDR3 DNA: TGTGCCAGCAGCTTAGTGGTACTAGCGGGAGGTTACGAGCAGTACTTC.

This chain links TRBV6-5 with TRBJ2-7, with 9 bases identical to TRBD1. Germline trimming cut 0 bases from V and 8 bases from J; bases unmatched to any gene: 5. This CDR3 has 14 residues. In germline, CDR1 is MNHEY, CDR2 SVGAGI. The CDR3 region has the DNA TGTGCCAGCAGTTACTCGGGACAGGGTAGGCAGCAGTACTTC. Protein sequence: CASSYSGQGRQQYF.

V is TRBV7-3 and J is TRBJ2-1, with 9 positions matching TRBD1. V trimming: 5 bases; J trimming: 5 bases; junction bases outside the gene matches: 4. Germline CDR1 and CDR2: SGHTA and FQGTGA. The CDR3 covers 14 residues. The chain's CDR3 is CASSIGQGNNEQFF. For the CDR3, the DNA is TGTGCCAGCAGCATAGGACAGGGGAACAATGAGCAGTTCTTC.

V usage is TRBV20-1 and J usage is TRBJ2-7; D call uncertain. CDR1 DFQATT and CDR2 SNEGSKA come from the germline V gene (reference sequence). The CDR3 length is 12 residues. Trimming stripped 3 bases from V and 2 bases from J, with 8 bases between. The CDR3 is CSASASAYEQYF. The CDR3 DNA is TGCAGTGCTAGTGCATCAGCCTACGAGCAGTACTTC.

Only one count was recorded for this clone. The chain links TRBV2 to TRBJ2-2; D is undetermined. V lost 8 bases, J lost 1 base, and 8 bases lay in between. Looked up from germline, CDR1 is SNHLY and CDR2 is FYNNEI. The CDR3 extends over 13 amino acids. The CDR3 protein is CASQPGNTGELFF. CDR3 bases: TGTGCCAGCCAGCCAGGGAACACCGGGGAGCTGTTTTTT. Supplemented by reference TRBV2 and TRBJ2-2, the full variable domain reads EPEVTQTPSHQVTQMGQEVILRCVPISNHLYFYWYRQILGQKVEFLVSFYNNEISEKSEIFDDQFSVERPDGSNFTLKIRSTKLEDSAMYFCASQPGNTGELFFGEGSRLTVL.

The rearrangement links TRBV7-9 to TRBJ2-7; 8 nucleotides line up with TRBD1. The germline CDR1 and CDR2 sequences are SEHNR and FQNEAQ (reference sequence). This CDR3 spans 15 amino acids. Germline trimming cut 5 bases from V and 2 bases from J; bases unmatched to any gene: 8. The CDR3 coding sequence is TGTGCCAGCAGCCATGACAGGGGAATCCCCTACGAGCAGTACTTC. Translation gives CASSHDRGIPYEQYF.

The chain links TRBV2 to TRBJ1-1; D ambiguous. Deletions cut 6 bases from V and 1 base from J, with 9 bases between. This CDR3 comprises 13 residues. The germline V gene has CDR1 SNHLY and CDR2 FYNNEI. The chain's CDR3 is CASRAVENTEAFF. The CDR3 coding sequence is TGTGCCAGCAGGGCGGTAGAGAACACTGAAGCTTTCTTT.

The chain employs TRBV12-3 or TRBV12-4 and TRBJ2-7, with D tentatively TRBD1 (5 bases). The V and J ends lost 3 bases and 7 bases respectively, with 10 bases between them. The CDR3 sequence is 12 residues long. CDR3 protein: CASSLGSGEQYF. The CDR3 DNA reads as TGTGCCAGCAGTTTGGGGTCAGGGGAGCAGTACTTC.

The chain combines TRBV6-1 with TRBJ1-5; 10 bases are a match to TRBD1. Trimming removed 3 bases from V and 6 bases from J; junction bases left unmatched: 14. Germline V gene sequence: CDR1 MNHNS, CDR2 SASEGT. This CDR3 comprises 18 residues. The CDR3 loop is CASSDVYFRRDRGQPQHF. The CDR3 region has the DNA TGTGCCAGCAGTGACGTGTATTTCCGGAGGGACAGGGGTCAGCCCCAGCATTTT.

This chain links TRBV11-2 with TRBJ2-1, with 8 bases identical to TRBD1. The CDR3 has 15 amino acids. Unmatched junction bases numbered 10, after V lost 5 bases and J lost 7 bases. CDR1 and CDR2 from the germline V gene are SGHAT and FQNNGV. The CDR3 protein is CASSPRTGRSNEQFF. The CDR3 DNA reads as TGTGCCAGCAGCCCTCGGACAGGGCGTTCTAATGAGCAGTTCTTC.

The chain combines TRBV7-8 with TRBJ1-1, with 8 bases that match TRBD1. This CDR3 has 15 amino acids. The V gene end was trimmed by 5 bases and the J gene end by 3 bases; junction bases not matched to a gene: 8. Per the germline V gene, CDR1 is SGHVS and CDR2 is FQNEAQ. CDR3 DNA: TGTGCCAGCAGCCGCGAACTGACAGGGGACACTGAAGCTTTCTTT. It specifies CASSRELTGDTEAFF.

This clone was seen just once. The rearrangement links TRBV18 to TRBJ1-5; TRBD1 matches 7 bases. Germline CDR1 and CDR2: KGHSH and LQKENI. The CDR3 consists of 14 residues. With 1 base clipped from V and 6 bases from J, the junction kept 3 bases outside the gene matches. The CDR3: CASSPQGAGQPQHF. The CDR3 DNA reads as TGTGCCAGCTCACCACAGGGGGCAGGTCAGCCCCAGCATTTT.

This sequence joins TRBV5-1 and TRBJ2-1; 12 bases match TRBD2. The CDR3 has 15 residues. Germline V gives CDR1 SGHRS, CDR2 YFSETQ. Losses at the gene ends were 4 bases for V and 5 bases for J; bases not matched to a gene: 4. The chain's CDR3 is CASSGTSGPHNEQFF. CDR3 sequence (DNA): TGCGCCAGCAGCGGGACTAGCGGGCCCCACAATGAGCAGTTCTTC.

The chain combines TRBV18 with TRBJ2-3, with D tentatively TRBD2 (6 bases). Germline loops: CDR1 KGHSH, CDR2 LQKENI. Trimming took off 5 bases at V and 1 base at J, with 16 bases between the two ends. The CDR3 length is 16 residues. The CDR3 DNA follows: TGTGCCAGCTCATCTGTAGCGGACGCACGCACAGATACGCAGTATTTT. Protein sequence: CASSSVADARTDTQYF.

The rearrangement joins TRBV28 to TRBJ2-1; 9 bases are a match to TRBD2. J gave up 7 bases and V 2 bases, and 12 bases lay outside the gene matches. CDR3 size: 17 residues. CDR1 and CDR2 from the germline V gene are MDHEN and SYDVKM. CDR3 nucleotides: TGTGCCAGCAGTTTAGCTCCGCTAGCGGGAAAGCGTAATGAGCAGTTCTTC. This translates into CASSLAPLAGKRNEQFF.

This chain joins TRBV19 and TRBJ2-1; 10 nucleotides line up with TRBD1. The CDR3 length is 18 residues. V lost 5 bases, J lost 3 bases, and 13 bases stayed unmatched. Per the germline V gene, CDR1 is LNHDA and CDR2 is SQIVND (reference sequence). The CDR3 coding sequence is TGTGCCAGTAGTGATAACCCTCCGACAGGGGGCGACTACAATGAGCAGTTCTTC. It encodes CASSDNPPTGGDYNEQFF.

The chain carries TRBV3-1 (or the pseudogene TRBV3-2) and TRBJ2-7; a possible D gene is TRBD1 (5 bases). Germline loops: CDR1 LGHDT, CDR2 YNNKEL (reference sequence). Trimming took 1 base from V and 5 from J, leaving 15 bases between them. This CDR3 is built from 15 residues. The CDR3 DNA is TGTGCCAGCAGCCAAGCGGCAGGGATGGTCCACGAGCAGTACTTC. It yields the protein CASSQAAGMVHEQYF.

This chain connects TRBV6-1 to TRBJ2-7; D gene unclear. Trimming stripped 1 base from V and 1 base from J, with 5 bases between. Germline CDR1 MNHNS, CDR2 SASEGT. The CDR3 totals 13 residues. The CDR3 reads CASSEERSYEQYF. CDR3 DNA: TGTGCCAGCAGTGAAGAACGGTCCTACGAGCAGTACTTC.

V gene TRBV7-8 combines with J gene TRBJ2-7; D may be TRBD1 (6 bases). Trimming removed 3 bases from V and 3 bases from J, with 15 bases in between. Germline V gives CDR1 SGHVS, CDR2 FQNEAQ. There are 15 residues in the CDR3. In DNA, the CDR3 is TGTGCCAGCAGCTTTAAGGCGGCAGGGGACTACGAGCAGTACTTC. It is translated as CASSFKAAGDYEQYF.

V and J are TRBV29-1 and TRBJ1-2; no reliable D call. The ends were cut back, 7 bases at V and 7 bases at J, with 22 bases in the middle. The CDR3 sequence is 14 residues long. CDR1 and CDR2 from the germline V gene are SQVTM and ANQGSEA. CDR3 in amino acids: CSAPGGYGEAGYTF. The CDR3 DNA is TGCAGCGCCCCGGGAGGGTACGGGGAGGCTGGCTACACCTTC.

The V gene is TRBV7-9, the J gene TRBJ2-2, with TRBD1 identical over 8 bases. Losses at the gene ends were 2 bases for V and 7 bases for J; bases not matched to a gene: 9. Germline CDR1 SEHNR, CDR2 FQNEAQ (reference sequence). The CDR3 is 16 amino acids. The CDR3: CASSLTTTGGGGELFF. The CDR3 DNA sequence: TGTGCCAGCAGCTTAACCACCACAGGGGGAGGCGGGGAGCTGTTTTTT. The variable domain in full, with the rest retrieved from reference TRBV7-9 and TRBJ2-2, is DTGVSQNPRHKITKRGQNVTFRCDPISEHNRLYWYRQTLGQGPEFLTYFQNEAQLEKSRLLSDRFSAERPKGSFSTLEIQRTEQGDSAMYLCASSLTTTGGGGELFFGEGSRLTVL.

This chain links TRBV10-3 with TRBJ1-6; 9 bases line up with TRBD1. V gave up 6 bases and J gave up 7 bases; unmatched junction bases: 7. This CDR3 contains 15 residues. From germline, CDR1 is ENHRY and CDR2 SYGVKD. The CDR3 region has the DNA TGTGCCATCAGGATGGGACAGGGTGAGAATTCACCCCTCCACTTT. Its protein product is CAIRMGQGENSPLHF.

V usage is TRBV27 and J usage is TRBJ1-6, with D unresolved. The CDR3 sequence is 14 residues long. Trimming cost V 6 bases and J 5 bases, with 11 bases left between them. Germline loops: CDR1 MNHEY, CDR2 SMNVEV (reference sequence). The CDR3 sequence is CASSRRENNSPLHF. The CDR3 nucleotides are TGTGCCAGCAGCCGCCGGGAGAATAATTCACCCCTCCACTTT.

This chain uses TRBV29-1 with TRBJ1-1; maybe TRBD1 (6 bases). CDR3 size: 13 residues. Germline V gene data show CDR1 as SQVTM and CDR2 as ANQGSEA. V was pared by 6 bases and J by 4 bases, with 15 bases between. This chain's CDR3 is CSVLIQGTTEAFF. CDR3 sequence (DNA): TGCAGCGTCCTTATACAGGGTACCACTGAAGCTTTCTTT.

V usage is TRBV24-1 and J usage is TRBJ2-2, with 9 bases lining up with TRBD1. In germline, CDR1 is KGHDR, CDR2 SFDVKD. The CDR3 has 16 residues. Trimming took 4 bases from V and 2 from J; bases not matched to a gene: 4. CDR3 region: CATSETGGFNTGELFF. The DNA of the CDR3 is TGTGCCACCAGTGAAACAGGGGGCTTTAACACCGGGGAGCTGTTTTTT.

This sequence joins TRBV11-2 and TRBJ2-3, with 11 nucleotides matching TRBD2. The length of the CDR3 is 18 residues. With V trimmed by 4 bases and J by 1 base, 10 bases remained unmatched. Germline V gives CDR1 SGHAT, CDR2 FQNNGV. CDR3 nucleotide sequence: TGTGCCAGCAGCTCCGGTAGGGGACTAGCGGCACGCACAGATACGCAGTATTTT. Amino acid sequence: CASSSGRGLAARTDTQYF.

CDR3 nucleotides: TGTGCCAGCAGCTCCGGACTAGCGGGAATTTCCTACGAGCAGTACTTC. The encoded protein is CASSSGLAGISYEQYF. This rearrangement joins TRBV7-8 to TRBJ2-7; 12 bases map to TRBD2. The V gene's germline CDR1 is SGHVS and CDR2 FQNEAQ. V dropped 4 bases and J dropped 1; count of bases not matched to a gene: 5. This CDR3 has 16 residues.

This clone was recorded once. The chain has TRBV5-1 and TRBJ1-4, with TRBD1 matching 11 bases. The CDR3 runs 17 residues. Per the germline V gene, CDR1 is SGHRS and CDR2 is YFSETQ. With 4 bases clipped from V and 7 bases from J, the junction kept 12 bases outside the gene matches. The CDR3 sequence: CASSQGNVGTGGEKLFF. CDR3 nucleotides: TGCGCCAGCAGCCAGGGAAACGTCGGGACAGGGGGTGAAAAACTGTTTTTT.

This clone was recorded a few times. V is TRBV11-2 and J is TRBJ2-4; 10 bases agree with TRBD1. Germline V CDR1 and CDR2: SGHAT, FQNNGV. V was pared by 5 bases and J by 0 bases, with 13 bases of the junction left unmatched. This CDR3 region has 19 residues. The chain's CDR3 is CASSVGQGRFDVAKNIQYF. The DNA for the CDR3 is TGTGCCAGCAGCGTGGGACAGGGGAGATTCGACGTAGCCAAAAACATTCAGTACTTC.

This chain connects TRBV7-3 to TRBJ2-3; perhaps TRBD1 as D (5 bases). Germline V gene lookup returns CDR1 SGHTA and CDR2 FQGTGA. V was pared by 6 bases and J by 0 bases, with 10 bases between. CDR3 length: 14 residues. This chain's CDR3 is CASSLGHSTDTQYF. CDR3 sequence (DNA): TGTGCCAGCAGTCTAGGACATAGCACAGATACGCAGTATTTT.

This clone appeared once. This chain connects TRBV7-6 to TRBJ2-7, with TRBD1 matching 7 bases. Trimming removed 0 bases from V and 9 bases from J; junction bases left unmatched: 2. Germline V gene lookup returns CDR1 SGHVS and CDR2 FNYEAQ. The CDR3 covers 12 residues. The CDR3: CASSLATGRQYF. The CDR3 region has the DNA TGTGCCAGCAGCTTAGCGACAGGGCGGCAGTACTTC.